This T cell receptor beta chain originates from a study of regulatory T cells in long-lasting Graves disease. Study context: Antithyroid drug intake by newly diagnosed Graves' patients had lasted under 3 months.

The CDR3 extends over 14 amino acids. The V segment lost 0 bases and the J segment 12 bases; nucleotides outside the gene matches: 6. According to the study, TCR beta libraries were built with iRepertoire HTBI primers and CDR3-region Arm-PCR. TCRdb independently ran MiXCR on the multiplex PCR reads; one entry per CDR3 protein. The table has more than 350,000 distinct CDR3 sequences, about 15% seen once; the top ten hold around 15%. Time point of the sample: newly diagnosed GD, antithyroid drugs for less than 3 months. After RNA was extracted from PBMCs, the TCR library was made from it. American Thyroid Association guidelines defined Graves' disease diagnosis. As collected, the peripheral blood samples measured about 8.1 milliliters each and went into EDTA tubes. This clonotype occurred many times. The same sample was also used in a study of T cells in Graves' hyperthyroidism and ophthalmopathy. That source reports: With the HTBI primer set, the TCR CDR3 went through a first round of RT-PCR.

The sample was peripheral blood mononuclear cells (PBMCs), taken at new diagnosis, from a patient treated with antithyroid drugs. This clonotype originated in a woman younger than 45 with Graves disease. V is TRBV12-3 or TRBV12-4 and J is TRBJ2-1, with 9 bases that match TRBD2. The CDR3 loop is CASSLAREGLGQFF. The CDR3 nucleotides read TGTGCCAGCAGTTTAGCGCGGGAGGGCCTAGGGCAGTTCTTC.